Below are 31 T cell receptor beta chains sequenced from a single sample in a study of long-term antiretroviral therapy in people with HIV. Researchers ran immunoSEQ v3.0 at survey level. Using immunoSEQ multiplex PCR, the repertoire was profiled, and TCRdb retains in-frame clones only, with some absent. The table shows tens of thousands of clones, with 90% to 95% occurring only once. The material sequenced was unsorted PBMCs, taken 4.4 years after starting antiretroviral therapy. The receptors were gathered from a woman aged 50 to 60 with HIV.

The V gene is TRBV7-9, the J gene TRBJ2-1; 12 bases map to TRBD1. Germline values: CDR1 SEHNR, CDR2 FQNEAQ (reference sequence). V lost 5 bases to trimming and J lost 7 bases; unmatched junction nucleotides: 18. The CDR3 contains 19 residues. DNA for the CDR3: TGTGCCAGCAGCCTATTCTCCTCCGCGGGACAGGGGGCGAGGAATGAGCAGTTCTTC. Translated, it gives CASSLFSSAGQGARNEQFF.

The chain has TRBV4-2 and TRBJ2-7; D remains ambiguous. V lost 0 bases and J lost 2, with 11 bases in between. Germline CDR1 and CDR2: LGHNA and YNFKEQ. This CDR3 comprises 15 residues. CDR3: CASSQDPGRTYEQYF. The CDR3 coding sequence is TGTGCCAGCAGCCAAGATCCCGGCAGAACCTACGAGCAGTACTTC.

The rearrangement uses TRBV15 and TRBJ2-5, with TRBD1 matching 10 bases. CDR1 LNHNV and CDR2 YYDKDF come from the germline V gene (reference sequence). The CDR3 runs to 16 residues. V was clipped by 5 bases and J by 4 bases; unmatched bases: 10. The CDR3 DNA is TGTGCCACCAGCCGTCCGACAGGGGGCGGTAGAGAGACCCAGTACTTC. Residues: CATSRPTGGGRETQYF.

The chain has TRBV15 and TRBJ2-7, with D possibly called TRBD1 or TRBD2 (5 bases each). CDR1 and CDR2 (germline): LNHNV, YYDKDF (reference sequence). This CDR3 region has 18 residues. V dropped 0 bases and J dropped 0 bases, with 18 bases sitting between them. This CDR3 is CATSRDHFRDDSSYEQYF. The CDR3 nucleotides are TGTGCCACCAGCAGAGACCACTTCCGGGACGACAGCTCCTACGAGCAGTACTTC.

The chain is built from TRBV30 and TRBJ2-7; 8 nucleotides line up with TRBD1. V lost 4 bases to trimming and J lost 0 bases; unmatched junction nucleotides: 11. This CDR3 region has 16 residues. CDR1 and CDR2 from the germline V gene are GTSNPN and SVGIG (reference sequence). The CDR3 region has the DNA TGTGCCTGGAAGGACAGGGCCTTAGGTAGCTCCTACGAGCAGTACTTC. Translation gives CAWKDRALGSSYEQYF.

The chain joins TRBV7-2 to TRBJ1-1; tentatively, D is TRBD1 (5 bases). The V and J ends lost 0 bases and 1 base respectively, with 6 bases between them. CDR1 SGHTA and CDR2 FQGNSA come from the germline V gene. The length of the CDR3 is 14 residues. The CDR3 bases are TGTGCCAGCAGCTTAGCGGGGGAGAACACTGAAGCTTTCTTT. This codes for CASSLAGENTEAFF.

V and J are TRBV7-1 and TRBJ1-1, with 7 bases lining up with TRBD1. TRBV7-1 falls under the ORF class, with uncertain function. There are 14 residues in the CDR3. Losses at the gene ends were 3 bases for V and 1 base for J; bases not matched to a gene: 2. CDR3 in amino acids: CASSSGQPNTEAFF. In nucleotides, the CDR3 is TGTGCCAGCAGCTCGGGACAGCCGAACACTGAAGCTTTCTTT.

This CDR3 is CASSKGQGSSYNSPLHF. CDR3 bases: TGTGCCAGTAGTAAGGGGCAGGGGAGCTCCTATAATTCACCCCTCCACTTT. This chain uses TRBV19 with TRBJ1-6; the D gene is possibly TRBD1 (6 bases). Trimming took 4 bases from V and 0 from J, leaving 13 bases between them. This CDR3 is built from 17 residues. CDR1 LNHDA and CDR2 SQIVND come from the germline V gene (reference sequence).

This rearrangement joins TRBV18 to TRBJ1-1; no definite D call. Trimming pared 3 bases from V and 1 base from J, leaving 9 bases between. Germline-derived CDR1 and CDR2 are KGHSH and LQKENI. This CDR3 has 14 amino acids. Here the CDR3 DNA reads TGTGCCAGCTCACCTAGACCGGCGAACACTGAAGCTTTCTTT. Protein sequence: CASSPRPANTEAFF.

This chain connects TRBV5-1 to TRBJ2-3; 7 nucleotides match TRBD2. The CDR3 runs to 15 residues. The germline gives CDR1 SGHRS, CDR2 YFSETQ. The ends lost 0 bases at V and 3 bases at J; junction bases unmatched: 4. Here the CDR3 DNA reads TGCGCCAGCAGCTTGGGGGGGGGAACTACAGATACGCAGTATTTT. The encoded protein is CASSLGGGTTDTQYF.

This CDR3 reads CAWSRGGGAEAFF. CDR3 DNA: TGTGCCTGGAGTAGAGGTGGGGGTGCTGAAGCTTTCTTT. V is TRBV30 and J is TRBJ1-1; possible D gene TRBD1, 5 bases. This CDR3 is built from 13 residues. V was pared by 2 bases and J by 6 bases, with 13 bases between. Germline values: CDR1 GTSNPN, CDR2 SVGIG (reference sequence).

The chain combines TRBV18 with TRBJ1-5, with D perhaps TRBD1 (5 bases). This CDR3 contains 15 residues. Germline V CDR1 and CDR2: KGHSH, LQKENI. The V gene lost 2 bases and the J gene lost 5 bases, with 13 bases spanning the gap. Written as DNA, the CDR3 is TGTGCCAGCTCACCAGACACCGGGGGAGATCAGCCCCAGCATTTT. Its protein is CASSPDTGGDQPQHF.

The CDR3 nucleotides read TGCGCCAGCAGCCAAGAGGACAGGGGAAGGAATCAGCCCCAGCATTTT. It specifies CASSQEDRGRNQPQHF. The chain links TRBV4-1 to TRBJ1-5; 9 nucleotides match TRBD1. The trim removed 0 bases at V and 4 bases at J, leaving 4 bases unmatched. CDR1 MGHRA and CDR2 YSYEKL come from the germline V gene. This CDR3 is 16 amino acids long.

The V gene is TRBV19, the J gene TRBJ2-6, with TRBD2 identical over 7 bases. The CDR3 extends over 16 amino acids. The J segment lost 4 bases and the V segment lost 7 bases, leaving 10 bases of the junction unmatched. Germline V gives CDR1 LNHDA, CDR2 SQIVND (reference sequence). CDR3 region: CASNPVGGAGANVLTF. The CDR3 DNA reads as TGTGCCAGTAATCCGGTGGGAGGGGCCGGGGCCAACGTCCTGACTTTC.

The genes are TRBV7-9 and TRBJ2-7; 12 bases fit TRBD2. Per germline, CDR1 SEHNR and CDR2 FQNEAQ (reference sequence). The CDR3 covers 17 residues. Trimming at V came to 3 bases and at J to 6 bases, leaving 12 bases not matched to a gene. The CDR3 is CASSFSLAGGLSLEQYF. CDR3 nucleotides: TGTGCCAGCAGCTTTTCACTAGCGGGGGGACTTTCCCTCGAGCAGTACTTC.

The CDR3 loop reads CASSLAAGDNEKLFF. CDR3 bases: TGTGCCAGCAGCTTAGCGGCAGGGGATAATGAAAAACTGTTTTTT. V gene TRBV11-2 combines with J gene TRBJ1-4; D is possibly TRBD1 (6 bases). There are 15 residues in the CDR3. The V end was cut by 1 base, the J end by 4 bases, with 10 bases between. Germline V gene data show CDR1 as SGHAT and CDR2 as FQNNGV.

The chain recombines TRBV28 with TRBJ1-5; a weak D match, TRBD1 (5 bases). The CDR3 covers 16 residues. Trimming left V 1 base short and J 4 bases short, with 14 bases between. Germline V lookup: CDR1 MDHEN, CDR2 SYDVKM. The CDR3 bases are TGTGCCAGCAGTTTATTTGTGGGGGGAAAGAATCAGCCCCAGCATTTT. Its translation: CASSLFVGGKNQPQHF.

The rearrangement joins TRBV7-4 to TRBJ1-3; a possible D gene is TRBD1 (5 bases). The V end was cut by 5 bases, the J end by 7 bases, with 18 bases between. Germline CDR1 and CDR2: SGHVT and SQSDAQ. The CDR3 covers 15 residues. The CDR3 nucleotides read TGTGCCAGCAGCACCCCTTGTGGGGGGGGTAACACCATATATTTT. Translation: CASSTPCGGGNTIYF.

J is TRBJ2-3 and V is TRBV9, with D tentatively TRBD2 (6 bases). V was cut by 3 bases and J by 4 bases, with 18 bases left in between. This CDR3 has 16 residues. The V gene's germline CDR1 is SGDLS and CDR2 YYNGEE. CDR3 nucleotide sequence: TGTGCCAGCAGCGCCGAGGGGACTCCCCTTTCAGATACGCAGTATTTT. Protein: CASSAEGTPLSDTQYF.

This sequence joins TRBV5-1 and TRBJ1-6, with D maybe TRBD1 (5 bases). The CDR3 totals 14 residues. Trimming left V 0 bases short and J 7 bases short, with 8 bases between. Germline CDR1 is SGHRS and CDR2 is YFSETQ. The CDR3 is CASSLEGENSPLHF. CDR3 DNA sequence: TGCGCCAGCAGCTTGGAAGGGGAGAATTCACCCCTCCACTTT. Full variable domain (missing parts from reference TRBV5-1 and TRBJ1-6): KAGVTQTPRYLIKTRGQQVTLSCSPISGHRSVSWYQQTPGQGLQFLFEYFSETQRNKGNFPGRFSGRQFSNSRSEMNVSTLELGDSALYLCASSLEGENSPLHFGNGTRLTVT.

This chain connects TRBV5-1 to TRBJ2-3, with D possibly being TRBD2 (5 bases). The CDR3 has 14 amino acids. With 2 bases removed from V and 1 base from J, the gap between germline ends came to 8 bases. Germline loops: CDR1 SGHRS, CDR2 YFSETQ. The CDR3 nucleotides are TGCGCCAGCAGCTTCGGACTCGGCACAGATACGCAGTATTTT. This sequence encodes CASSFGLGTDTQYF. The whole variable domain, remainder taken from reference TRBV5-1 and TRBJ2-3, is KAGVTQTPRYLIKTRGQQVTLSCSPISGHRSVSWYQQTPGQGLQFLFEYFSETQRNKGNFPGRFSGRQFSNSRSEMNVSTLELGDSALYLCASSFGLGTDTQYFGPGTRLTVL.

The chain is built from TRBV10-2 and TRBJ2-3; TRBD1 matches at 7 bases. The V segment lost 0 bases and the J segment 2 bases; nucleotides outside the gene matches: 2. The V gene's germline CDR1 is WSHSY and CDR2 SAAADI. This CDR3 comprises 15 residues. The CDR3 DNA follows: TGCGCCAGCAGTGAGTCGGACAGGTCCACAGATACGCAGTATTTT. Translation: CASSESDRSTDTQYF.

The CDR3 DNA reads as TGTGCCAGCAGCGTAGCAGCAGGACACTATGGCTACACCTTC. Translating gives CASSVAAGHYGYTF. The genes are TRBV9 and TRBJ1-2; D ambiguous. Trimming removed 0 bases at V and 3 bases at J, with 9 bases between. The CDR3 consists of 14 residues. Germline loops: CDR1 SGDLS, CDR2 YYNGEE.

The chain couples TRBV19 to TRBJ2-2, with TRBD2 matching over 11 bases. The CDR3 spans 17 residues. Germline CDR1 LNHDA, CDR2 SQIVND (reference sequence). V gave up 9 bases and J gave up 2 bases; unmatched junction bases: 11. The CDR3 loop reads CASTDGGLADNTGELFF. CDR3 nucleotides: TGTGCCAGCACCGATGGGGGACTAGCGGACAACACCGGGGAGCTGTTTTTT.

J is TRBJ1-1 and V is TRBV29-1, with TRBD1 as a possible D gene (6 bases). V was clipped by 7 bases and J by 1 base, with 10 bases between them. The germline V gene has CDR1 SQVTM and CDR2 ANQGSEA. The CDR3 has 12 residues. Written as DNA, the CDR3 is TGCAGCGCCGGACAGACGAACACTGAAGCTTTCTTT. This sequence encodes CSAGQTNTEAFF.

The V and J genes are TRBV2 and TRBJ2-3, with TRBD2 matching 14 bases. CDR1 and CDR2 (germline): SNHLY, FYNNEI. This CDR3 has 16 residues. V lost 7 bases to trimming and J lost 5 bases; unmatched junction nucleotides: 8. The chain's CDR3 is CASTSGTSGGVDTQYF. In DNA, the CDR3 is TGTGCCAGCACATCCGGGACTAGCGGGGGCGTAGATACGCAGTATTTT.

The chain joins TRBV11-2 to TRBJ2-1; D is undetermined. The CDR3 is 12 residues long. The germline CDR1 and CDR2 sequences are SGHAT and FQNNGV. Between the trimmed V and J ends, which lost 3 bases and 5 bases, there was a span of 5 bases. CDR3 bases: TGTGCCAGCAGCTTGGGTAACAATGAGCAGTTCTTC. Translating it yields CASSLGNNEQFF. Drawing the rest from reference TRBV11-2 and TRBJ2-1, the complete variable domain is EAGVAQSPRYKIIEKRQSVAFWCNPISGHATLYWYQQILGQGPKLLIQFQNNGVVDDSQLPKDRFSAERLKGVDSTLKIQPAKLEDSAVYLCASSLGNNEQFFGPGTRLTVL.

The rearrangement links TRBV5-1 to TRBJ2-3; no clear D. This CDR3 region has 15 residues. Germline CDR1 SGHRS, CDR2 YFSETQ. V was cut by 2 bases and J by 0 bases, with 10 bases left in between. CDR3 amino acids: CASSLIPRSTDTQYF. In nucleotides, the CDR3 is TGCGCCAGCAGCTTAATTCCCCGTAGCACAGATACGCAGTATTTT.

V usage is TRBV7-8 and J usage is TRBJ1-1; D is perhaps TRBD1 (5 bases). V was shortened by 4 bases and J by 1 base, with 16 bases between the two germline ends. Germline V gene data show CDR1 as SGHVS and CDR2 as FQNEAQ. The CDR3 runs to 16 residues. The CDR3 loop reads CASSYRVGTTNTEAFF. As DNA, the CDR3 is TGTGCCAGCAGCTATAGGGTTGGGACGACGAACACTGAAGCTTTCTTT. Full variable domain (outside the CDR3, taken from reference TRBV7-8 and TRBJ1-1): GAGVSQSPRYKVAKRGQDVALRCDPISGHVSLFWYQQALGQGPEFLTYFQNEAQLDKSGLPSDRFFAERPEGSVSTLKIQRTQQEDSAVYLCASSYRVGTTNTEAFFGQGTRLTVV.

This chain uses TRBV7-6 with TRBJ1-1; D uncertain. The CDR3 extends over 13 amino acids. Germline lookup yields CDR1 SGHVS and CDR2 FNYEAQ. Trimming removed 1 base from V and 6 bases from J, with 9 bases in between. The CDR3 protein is CASSLEPGPEAFF. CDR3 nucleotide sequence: TGTGCCAGCAGCTTAGAGCCAGGCCCTGAAGCTTTCTTT.

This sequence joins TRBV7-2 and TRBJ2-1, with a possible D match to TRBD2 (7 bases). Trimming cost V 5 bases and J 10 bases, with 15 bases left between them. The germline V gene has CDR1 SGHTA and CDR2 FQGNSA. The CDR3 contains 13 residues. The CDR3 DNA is TGTGCCAGCAGCATTTACACGGGGGGCGAGCAGTTCTTC. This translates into CASSIYTGGEQFF.